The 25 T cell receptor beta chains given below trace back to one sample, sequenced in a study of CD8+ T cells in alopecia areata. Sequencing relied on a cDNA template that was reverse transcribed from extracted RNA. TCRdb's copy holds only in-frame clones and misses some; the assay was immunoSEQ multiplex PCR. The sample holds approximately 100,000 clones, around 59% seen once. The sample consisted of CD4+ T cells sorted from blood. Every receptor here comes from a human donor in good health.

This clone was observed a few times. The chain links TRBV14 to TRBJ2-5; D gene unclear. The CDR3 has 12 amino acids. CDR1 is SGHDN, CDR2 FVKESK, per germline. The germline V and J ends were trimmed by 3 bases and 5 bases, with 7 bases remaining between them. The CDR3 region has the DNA TGTGCCAGCAGCCAGGCGAGGGAGACCCAGTACTTC. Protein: CASSQARETQYF. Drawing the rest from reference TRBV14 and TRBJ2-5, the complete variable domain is EAGVTQFPSHSVIEKGQTVTLRCDPISGHDNLYWYRRVMGKEIKFLLHFVKESKQDESGMPNNRFLAERTGGTYSTLKVQPAELEDSGVYFCASSQARETQYFGPGTRLLVL.

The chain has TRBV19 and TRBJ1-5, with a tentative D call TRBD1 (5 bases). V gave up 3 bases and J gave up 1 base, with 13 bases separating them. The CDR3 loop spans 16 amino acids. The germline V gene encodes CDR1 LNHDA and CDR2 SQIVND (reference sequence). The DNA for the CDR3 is TGTGCCAGTAGTATGCTTACCCGGGGGAGCAATCAGCCCCAGCATTTT. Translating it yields CASSMLTRGSNQPQHF.

CDR3 region: CASSLRQGGSTDTQYF. The CDR3 coding sequence is TGCGCCAGCAGCTTGAGACAGGGGGGAAGCACAGATACGCAGTATTTT. The chain joins TRBV5-1 to TRBJ2-3; 9 bases match TRBD1. Germline CDR1 SGHRS, CDR2 YFSETQ. This CDR3 contains 16 residues. V lost 1 base, J lost 0 bases, and 3 bases stayed unmatched. The full variable domain, rest sourced from reference TRBV5-1 and TRBJ2-3, is KAGVTQTPRYLIKTRGQQVTLSCSPISGHRSVSWYQQTPGQGLQFLFEYFSETQRNKGNFPGRFSGRQFSNSRSEMNVSTLELGDSALYLCASSLRQGGSTDTQYFGPGTRLTVL.

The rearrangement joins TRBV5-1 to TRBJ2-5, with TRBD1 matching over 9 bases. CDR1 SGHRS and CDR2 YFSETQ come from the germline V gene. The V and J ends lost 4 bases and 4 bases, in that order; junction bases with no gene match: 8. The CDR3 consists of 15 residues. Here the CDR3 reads CASSLGQGLGETQYF. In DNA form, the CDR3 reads TGCGCCAGCAGCCTCGGACAGGGGTTAGGAGAGACCCAGTACTTC.

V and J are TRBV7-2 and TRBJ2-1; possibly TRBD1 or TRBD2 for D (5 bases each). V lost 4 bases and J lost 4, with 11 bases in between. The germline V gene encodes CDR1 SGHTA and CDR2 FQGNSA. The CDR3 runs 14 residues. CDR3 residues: CASSWGGGYNEQFF. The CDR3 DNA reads TGTGCCAGCAGCTGGGGCGGCGGGTACAATGAGCAGTTCTTC.

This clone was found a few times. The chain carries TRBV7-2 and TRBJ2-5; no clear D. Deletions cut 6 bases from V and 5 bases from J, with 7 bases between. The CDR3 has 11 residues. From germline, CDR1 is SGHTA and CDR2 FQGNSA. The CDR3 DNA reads TGTGCCAGCAGTCCATTGGAGACCCAGTACTTC. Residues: CASSPLETQYF.

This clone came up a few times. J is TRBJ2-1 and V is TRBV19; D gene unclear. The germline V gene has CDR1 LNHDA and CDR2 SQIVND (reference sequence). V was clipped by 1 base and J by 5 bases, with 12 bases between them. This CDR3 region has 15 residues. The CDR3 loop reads CASSIAREPHNEQFF. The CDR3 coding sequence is TGTGCCAGTAGTATAGCACGAGAGCCGCACAATGAGCAGTTCTTC.

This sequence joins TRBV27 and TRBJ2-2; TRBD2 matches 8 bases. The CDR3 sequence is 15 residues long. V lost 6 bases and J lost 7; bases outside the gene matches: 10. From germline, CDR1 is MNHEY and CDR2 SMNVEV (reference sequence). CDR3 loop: CASRSSGGWYGELFF. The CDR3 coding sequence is TGTGCCAGCAGGAGTTCGGGGGGGTGGTACGGGGAGCTGTTTTTT.

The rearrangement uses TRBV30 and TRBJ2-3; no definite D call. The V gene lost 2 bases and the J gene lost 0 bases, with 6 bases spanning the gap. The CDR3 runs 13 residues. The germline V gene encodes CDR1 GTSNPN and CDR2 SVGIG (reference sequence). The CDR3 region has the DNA TGTGCCTGGAGTCGAGTCAGCACAGATACGCAGTATTTT. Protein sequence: CAWSRVSTDTQYF.

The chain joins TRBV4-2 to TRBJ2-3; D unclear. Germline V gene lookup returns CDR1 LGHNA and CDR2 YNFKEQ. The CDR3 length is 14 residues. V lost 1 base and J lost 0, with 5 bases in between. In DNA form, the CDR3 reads TGTGCCAGCAGCCAAGGCCGGAGCACAGATACGCAGTATTTT. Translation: CASSQGRSTDTQYF.

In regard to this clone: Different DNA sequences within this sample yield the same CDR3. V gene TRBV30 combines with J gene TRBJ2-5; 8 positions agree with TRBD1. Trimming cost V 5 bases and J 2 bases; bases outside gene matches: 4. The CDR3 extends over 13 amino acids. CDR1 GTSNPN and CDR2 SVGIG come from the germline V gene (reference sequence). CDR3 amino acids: CAWDRGPQETQYF. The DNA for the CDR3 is TGTGCCTGGGACAGGGGTCCACAAGAGACCCAGTACTTC.

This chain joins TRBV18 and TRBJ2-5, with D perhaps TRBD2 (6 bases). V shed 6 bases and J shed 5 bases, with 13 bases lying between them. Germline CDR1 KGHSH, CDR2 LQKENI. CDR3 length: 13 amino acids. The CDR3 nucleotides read TGTGCCAGCTCGCGCGGGGACGAGGAGACCCAGTACTTC. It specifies CASSRGDEETQYF.

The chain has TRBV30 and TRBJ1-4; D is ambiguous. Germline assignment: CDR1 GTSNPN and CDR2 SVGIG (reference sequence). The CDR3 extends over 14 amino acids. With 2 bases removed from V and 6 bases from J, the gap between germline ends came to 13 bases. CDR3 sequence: CAWSPHRFDEKLFF. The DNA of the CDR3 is TGTGCCTGGAGTCCACACAGATTTGATGAAAAACTGTTTTTT.

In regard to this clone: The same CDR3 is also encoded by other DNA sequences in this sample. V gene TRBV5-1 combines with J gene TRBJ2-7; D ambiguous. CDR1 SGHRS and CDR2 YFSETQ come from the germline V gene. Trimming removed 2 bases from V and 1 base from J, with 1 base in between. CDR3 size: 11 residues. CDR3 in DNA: TGCGCCAGCAGCTTTTCCTACGAGCAGTACTTC. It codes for CASSFSYEQYF.

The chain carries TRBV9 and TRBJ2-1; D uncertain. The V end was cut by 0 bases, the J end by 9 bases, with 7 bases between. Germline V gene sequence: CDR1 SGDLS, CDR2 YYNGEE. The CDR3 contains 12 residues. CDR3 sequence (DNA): TGTGCCAGCAGCGTAGGGGGTCCTGAGCAGTTCTTC. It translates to CASSVGGPEQFF.

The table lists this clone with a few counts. Written as DNA, the CDR3 is TGTGCCACCAGCGTGGACCGGGGCCGATCCTACGAGCAGTACTTC. Translating gives CATSVDRGRSYEQYF. The genes are TRBV15 and TRBJ2-7, with D perhaps TRBD1 or TRBD2 (5 bases each). Germline loops: CDR1 LNHNV, CDR2 YYDKDF (reference sequence). There are 15 residues in the CDR3. Deletions cut 5 bases from V and 1 base from J, with 15 bases between. The complete variable domain, with remaining parts taken from reference TRBV15 and TRBJ2-7, reads DAMVIQNPRYQVTQFGKPVTLSCSQTLNHNVMYWYQQKSSQAPKLLFHYYDKDFNNEADTPDNFQSRRPNTSFCFLDIRSPGLGDTAMYLCATSVDRGRSYEQYFGPGTRLTVT.

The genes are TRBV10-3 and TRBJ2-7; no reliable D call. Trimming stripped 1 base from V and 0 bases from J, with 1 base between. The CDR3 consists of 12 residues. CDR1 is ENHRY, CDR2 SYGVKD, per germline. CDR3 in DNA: TGTGCCATCAGTGAGTACTCCTACGAGCAGTACTTC. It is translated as CAISEYSYEQYF.

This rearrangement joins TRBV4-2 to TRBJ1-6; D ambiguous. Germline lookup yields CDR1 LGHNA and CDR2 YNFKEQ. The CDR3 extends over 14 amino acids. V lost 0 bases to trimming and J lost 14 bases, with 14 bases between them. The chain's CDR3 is CASSQDQEIGTLHF. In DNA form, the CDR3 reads TGTGCCAGCAGCCAAGATCAAGAAATTGGTACCCTCCACTTT.

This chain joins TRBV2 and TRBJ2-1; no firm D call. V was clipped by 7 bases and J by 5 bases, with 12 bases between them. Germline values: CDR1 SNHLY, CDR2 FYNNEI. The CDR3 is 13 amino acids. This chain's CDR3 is CASNEDPDNEQFF. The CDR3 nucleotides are TGTGCCAGCAATGAGGACCCGGACAATGAGCAGTTCTTC. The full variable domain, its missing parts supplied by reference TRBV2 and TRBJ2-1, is EPEVTQTPSHQVTQMGQEVILRCVPISNHLYFYWYRQILGQKVEFLVSFYNNEISEKSEIFDDQFSVERPDGSNFTLKIRSTKLEDSAMYFCASNEDPDNEQFFGPGTRLTVL.

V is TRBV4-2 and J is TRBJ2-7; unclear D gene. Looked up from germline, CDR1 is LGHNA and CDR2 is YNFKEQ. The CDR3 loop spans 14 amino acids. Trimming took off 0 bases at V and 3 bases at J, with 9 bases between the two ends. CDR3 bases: TGTGCCAGCAGCCAAGAAAGCAGGAGCTACGAGCAGTACTTC. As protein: CASSQESRSYEQYF.

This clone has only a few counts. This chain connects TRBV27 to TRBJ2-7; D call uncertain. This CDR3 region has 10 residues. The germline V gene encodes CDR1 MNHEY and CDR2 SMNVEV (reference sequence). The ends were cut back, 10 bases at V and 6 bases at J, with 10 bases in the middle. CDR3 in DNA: TGTGCCAACTCCCCAGGCGAGCAGTACTTC. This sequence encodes CANSPGEQYF.

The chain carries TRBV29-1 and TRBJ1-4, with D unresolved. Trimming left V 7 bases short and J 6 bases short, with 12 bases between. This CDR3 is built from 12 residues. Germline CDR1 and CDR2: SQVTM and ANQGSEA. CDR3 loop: CSASEYDEKLFF. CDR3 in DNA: TGCAGCGCGTCCGAGTATGATGAAAAACTGTTTTTT.

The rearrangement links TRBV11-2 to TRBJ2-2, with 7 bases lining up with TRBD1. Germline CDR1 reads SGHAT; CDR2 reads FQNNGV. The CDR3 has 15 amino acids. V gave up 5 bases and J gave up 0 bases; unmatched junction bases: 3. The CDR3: CASSRDRANTGELFF. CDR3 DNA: TGTGCCAGCAGCCGGGACAGAGCGAACACCGGGGAGCTGTTTTTT.

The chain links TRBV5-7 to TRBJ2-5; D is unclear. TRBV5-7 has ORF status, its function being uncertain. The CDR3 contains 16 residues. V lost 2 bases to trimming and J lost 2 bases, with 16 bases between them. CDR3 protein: CASSFLASPVQETQYF. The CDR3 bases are TGTGCCAGCAGCTTCTTGGCTAGTCCCGTGCAAGAGACCCAGTACTTC.

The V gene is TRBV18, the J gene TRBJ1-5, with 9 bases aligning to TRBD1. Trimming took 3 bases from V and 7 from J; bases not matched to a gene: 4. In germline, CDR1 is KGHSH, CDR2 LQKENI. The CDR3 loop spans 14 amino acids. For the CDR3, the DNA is TGTGCCAGCTCACCCCGACAGGGGGAACAGCCCCAGCATTTT. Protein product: CASSPRQGEQPQHF.